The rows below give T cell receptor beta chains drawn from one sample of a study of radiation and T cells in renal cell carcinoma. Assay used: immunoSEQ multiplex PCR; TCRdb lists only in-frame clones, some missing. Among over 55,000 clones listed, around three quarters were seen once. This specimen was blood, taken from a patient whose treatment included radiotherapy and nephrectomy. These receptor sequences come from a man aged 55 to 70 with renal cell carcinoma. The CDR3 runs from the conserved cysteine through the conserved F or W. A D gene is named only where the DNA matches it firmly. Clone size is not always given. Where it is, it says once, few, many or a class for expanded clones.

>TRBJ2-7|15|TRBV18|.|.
TGTGCCAGCTCACCACGGTCAGATCGAGGGGGAGAGCAGTACTTC
CASSPRSDRGGEQYF
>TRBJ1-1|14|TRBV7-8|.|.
TGTGCCAGCAGCTCGCAGGGGAGTACGACTGAAGCTTTCTTT
CASSSQGSTTEAFF
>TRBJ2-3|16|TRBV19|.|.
TGTGCCAGTAGTATTAAGTCGATAGTTCCCACAGATACGCAGTATTTT
CASSIKSIVPTDTQYF
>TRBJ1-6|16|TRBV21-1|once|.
TGTGCCAGCAGCAAGACAGGGCGCTCCTATAATTCACCCCTCCACTTT
CASSKTGRSYNSPLHF
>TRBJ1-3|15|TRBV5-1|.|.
TGCGCCAGCAGCTTGGAGGCCTTATCTGGAAACACCATATATTTT
CASSLEALSGNTIYF
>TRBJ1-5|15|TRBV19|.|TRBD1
TGTGCCAGTAGCTCGCCGGGACAGGGGCGTCAGCCCCAGCATTTT
CASSSPGQGRQPQHF
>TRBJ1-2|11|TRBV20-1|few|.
TGCAGTGCCATGCAGGCCCTCCGGCGCACCTTC
CSAMQALRRTF
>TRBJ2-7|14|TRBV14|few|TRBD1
TGTGCCAGCAGCCCTGGGACAGGGGGCTACGAGCAGTACTTC
CASSPGTGGYEQYF
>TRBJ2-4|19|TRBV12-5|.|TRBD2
TGTGCTAGTGGTTTCACTAGCGGGAGATTATACGGGTCCAAAAACATTCAGTACTTC
CASGFTSGRLYGSKNIQYF
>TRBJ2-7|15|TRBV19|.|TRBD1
TGTGCCAGTAGTATACAATGGCAGGGGGCTTACGAGCAGTACTTC
CASSIQWQGAYEQYF
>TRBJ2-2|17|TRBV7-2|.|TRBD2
TGTGCCAGCAGCTTCAGACTAGCGGGGGCTCCGACCGGGGAGCTGTTTTTT
CASSFRLAGAPTGELFF
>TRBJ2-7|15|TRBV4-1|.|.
TGCGCCAGCAGCCAAGATTTTAGGGGGAACTACGAGCAGTACTTC
CASSQDFRGNYEQYF
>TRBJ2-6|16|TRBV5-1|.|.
TGCGCCAGCCGGGACCGTAGCCACCCGGGGGCCAACGTCCTGACTTTC
CASRDRSHPGANVLTF
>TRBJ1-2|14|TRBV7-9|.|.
TGTGCCAGCAGCGGGGGGAGCGGTAACTATGGCTACACCTTC
CASSGGSGNYGYTF
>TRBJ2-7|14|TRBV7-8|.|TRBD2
TGTGCCACAAGAGCGGGGGGCATGACCTACGAGCAGTACTTC
CATRAGGMTYEQYF
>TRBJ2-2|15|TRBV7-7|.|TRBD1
TGTGCCAGCAGCTCCTCGGGGACAGGGACCGGGGAGCTGTTTTTT
CASSSSGTGTGELFF
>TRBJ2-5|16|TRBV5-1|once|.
TGCGCCAGCGATTCTGGGGGCGCCGGAAGCCAAGAGACCCAGTACTTC
CASDSGGAGSQETQYF
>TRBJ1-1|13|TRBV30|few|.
TGTGCCTGGGATTTTATCGGGAGCACTGAAGCTTTCTTT
CAWDFIGSTEAFF
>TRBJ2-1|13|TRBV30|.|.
TGTGCCTGGAGTGTAGATTCGCCCAATGAGCAGTTCTTC
CAWSVDSPNEQFF
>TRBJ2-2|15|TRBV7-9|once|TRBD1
TGTGCCAGCAGGTCCGGGACAGGGGACACCGGGGAGCTGTTTTTT
CASRSGTGDTGELFF
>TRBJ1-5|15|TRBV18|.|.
TGTGCCAGCTCACCAAGAGGGTCAAGCAATCAGCCCCAGCATTTT
CASSPRGSSNQPQHF
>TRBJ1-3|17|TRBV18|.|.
TGTGCCAGCTCACCCCCCATGGGAGGAAACTCTGGAAACACCATATATTTT
CASSPPMGGNSGNTIYF
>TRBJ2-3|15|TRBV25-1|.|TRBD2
TGTGCCAGCAGTAGCGCCGCGGGAGGTTTAGATACGCAGTATTTT
CASSSAAGGLDTQYF
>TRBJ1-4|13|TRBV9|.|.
TGTGCCAGCAGCGTAGCCCCGACTGAAAAACTGTTTTTT
CASSVAPTEKLFF
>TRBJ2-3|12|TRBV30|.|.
TGTGCCCTAAACCAGGGCGCAGATACGCAGTATTTT
CALNQGADTQYF
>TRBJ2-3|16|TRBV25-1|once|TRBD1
TGTGCCAGCAGTGAATATCAGGGGGCGCGGGAAGATACGCAGTATTTT
CASSEYQGAREDTQYF
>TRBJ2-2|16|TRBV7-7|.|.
TGTGCCAGCAGCTTATCCCCAGGGTCAGGCACCGGGGAGCTGTTTTTT
CASSLSPGSGTGELFF
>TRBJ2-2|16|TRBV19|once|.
TGTGCCAGTAGTATGCCTTCCTGGTCCGTTCGCGGGGAGCTGTTTTTT
CASSMPSWSVRGELFF
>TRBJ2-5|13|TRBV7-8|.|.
TGTGCCAGCAGCTTAGGAACCCGGGAGACCCAGTACTTC
CASSLGTRETQYF
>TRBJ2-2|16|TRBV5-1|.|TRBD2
TGCGCCAGCAGCTTACTAGCGGGAGGTGGGACCGGGGAGCTGTTTTTT
CASSLLAGGGTGELFF
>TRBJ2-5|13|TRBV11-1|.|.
TGTGCCAGCAGCTTAGGGGGTCCAGAGACCCAGTACTTC
CASSLGGPETQYF
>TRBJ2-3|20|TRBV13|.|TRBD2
TGTGCCAGCAGCTTAGCTCCTGGACTAGCGGGGGGGCGGATCACAGATACGCAGTATTTT
CASSLAPGLAGGRITDTQYF
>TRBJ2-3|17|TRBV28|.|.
TGTGCCAGCAGTTCCCCTGGGCGGGGCCGGGGCACAGATACGCAGTATTTT
CASSSPGRGRGTDTQYF
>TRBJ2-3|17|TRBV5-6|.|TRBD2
TGTGCCAGCAGCCTTTTGTGGACTAGCGGGATAACAGATACGCAGTATTTT
CASSLLWTSGITDTQYF
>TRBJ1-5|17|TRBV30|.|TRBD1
TGTGCCTGGAGATCAACCCTCCCAGGGGGTAGCAATCAGCCCCAGCATTTT
CAWRSTLPGGSNQPQHF
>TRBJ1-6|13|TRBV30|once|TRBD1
TGTGCCTGGCAACAGGGGGCATATTCACCCCTCCACTTT
CAWQQGAYSPLHF
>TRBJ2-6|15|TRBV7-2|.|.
TGTGCCAGCAGCCTTGGGGGGACTGGGGCCAACGTCCTGACTTTC
CASSLGGTGANVLTF
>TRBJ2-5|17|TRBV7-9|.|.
TGTGCCAGCAGCTCCGCCCCGGCGGGTGTTGTACAAGAGACCCAGTACTTC
CASSSAPAGVVQETQYF
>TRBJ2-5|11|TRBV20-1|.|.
TGCAGTGCCCCCCAGCCGTGGGCCCAGTACTTC
CSAPQPWAQYF
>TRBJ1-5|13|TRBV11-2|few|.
TGTGCCAGCAGCCTCTCACGAGGGCAGCCCCAGCATTTT
CASSLSRGQPQHF
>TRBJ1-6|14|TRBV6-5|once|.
TGTGCCAGCAGTTATGGGGGCCCTAATTCACCCCTCCACTTT
CASSYGGPNSPLHF
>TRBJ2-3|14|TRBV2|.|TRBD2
TGTGCCAGCAGGCTAGCGGGGGCGGTGGATACGCAGTATTTT
CASRLAGAVDTQYF
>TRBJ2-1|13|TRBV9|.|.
TGTGCCAGCAGCGTAGCTGAAGCCAATGAGCAGTTCTTC
CASSVAEANEQFF
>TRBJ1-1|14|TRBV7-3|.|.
TGTGCCAGCAGCTTAACTCAGGGGAGCACTGAAGCTTTCTTT
CASSLTQGSTEAFF
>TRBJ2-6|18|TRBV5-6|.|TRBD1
TGTGCCAGCAGCAGTACAGGGGGTACGGAATCTGGGGCCAACGTCCTGACTTTC
CASSSTGGTESGANVLTF
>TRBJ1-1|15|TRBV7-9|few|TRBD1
TGTGCCAGCAGCCCCGGGACAGGGGGCCACACTGAAGCTTTCTTT
CASSPGTGGHTEAFF
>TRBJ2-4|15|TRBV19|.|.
TGTGCCAGTAGTATACCGGGTATCTCCAAAAACATTCAGTACTTC
CASSIPGISKNIQYF
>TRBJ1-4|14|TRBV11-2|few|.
TGTGCCAGCACCCCAGACAGGATTAATGAAAAACTGTTTTTT
CASTPDRINEKLFF
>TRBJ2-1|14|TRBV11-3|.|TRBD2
TGTGCCAGCAGCCCGGGACTAGCGGGAGGAGAGCAGTTCTTC
CASSPGLAGGEQFF
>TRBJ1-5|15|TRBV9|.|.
TGTGCCAGCAGCGCGACGGACAGAAGGAATCAGCCCCAGCATTTT
CASSATDRRNQPQHF